The 27 T cell receptor beta chains below were found in one sample sequenced in a study of T-cell memory formation after mild COVID-19 listed by TCRdb under 2021. Libraries came from 5' RACE. The instrument was an Illumina NovaSeq 6000. TCRdb reanalyzed the raw reads on its own, using fastp at Q25 for trimming and MiXCR for clone calling, and kept in-frame beta chains. One record per CDR3 amino acid sequence lists the most common genes and DNA. Across this sample there are about 190,000 distinct CDR3 sequences, with about 17% seen only once. In total, the top ten clones hold about 2.4% of the sample. The sample taken for sequencing was PBMCs or a T cell subset sorted from them (not recorded which). The receptors derive from an adult woman who had mild COVID-19 (a few samples of this study predate the infection). The sample titles of this study are shuffled in the database, so cell type and time point are left out; the donor was told from shared clones.

The chain links TRBV29-1 to TRBJ2-7; 10 bases match TRBD1. V lost 4 bases and J lost 6; bases outside the gene matches: 6. Germline V CDR1 and CDR2: SQVTM, ANQGSEA. CDR3 length: 13 amino acids. CDR3: CSVAETGGSEQYF. The CDR3 nucleotides are TGCAGCGTTGCAGAGACAGGGGGCTCCGAGCAGTACTTC.

The CDR3, as DNA: TGTGCCAGCAGCCCGGACAGGGCGGGCTATGGCTACACCTTC. Protein: CASSPDRAGYGYTF. This chain uses TRBV4-2 with TRBJ1-2; 8 positions agree with TRBD1. V dropped 4 bases and J dropped 4; count of bases not matched to a gene: 5. Germline loops: CDR1 LGHNA, CDR2 YNFKEQ. The CDR3 is made up of 14 amino acids.

This clonotype showed up just a few times. The genes are TRBV18 and TRBJ2-6; unclear D gene. From germline, CDR1 is KGHSH and CDR2 LQKENI. The V gene lost 4 bases and the J gene lost 1 base, with 11 bases spanning the gap. This CDR3 region has 16 residues. CDR3 sequence: CASSHQRDSGANVLTF. DNA of the CDR3: TGTGCCAGCTCACACCAAAGAGATTCTGGGGCCAACGTCCTGACTTTC.

The sample holds a few counts of this clonotype. V gene TRBV6-5 combines with J gene TRBJ2-5; 7 positions match TRBD2. This CDR3 spans 15 amino acids. CDR1 is MNHEY and CDR2 is SVGAGI in the germline V gene. The trim removed 2 bases at V and 2 bases at J, leaving 5 bases unmatched. In nucleotides, the CDR3 is TGTGCCAGCAGTTACAGGGTTAGCGGGCAAGAGACCCAGTACTTC. Translation: CASSYRVSGQETQYF.

J is TRBJ2-3 and V is TRBV7-9; 7 positions agree with TRBD2. CDR1 is SEHNR, CDR2 FQNEAQ, per germline (reference sequence). Trimming at V came to 3 bases and at J to 1 base, leaving 4 bases not matched to a gene. The CDR3 loop spans 15 amino acids. CDR3 sequence: CASSLGGGGTDTQYF. The CDR3 nucleotides read TGTGCCAGCAGCTTGGGCGGGGGAGGCACAGATACGCAGTATTTT.

The chain joins TRBV7-9 to TRBJ2-5; 13 bases are a match to TRBD2. This CDR3 has 23 amino acids. Germline V lookup: CDR1 SEHNR, CDR2 FQNEAQ (reference sequence). The junction had 27 bases not matched to a gene; V was cut back by 6 bases and J by 2 bases. CDR3 protein: CASRRLTKMTAPGTSGKQETQYF. The CDR3 DNA reads as TGTGCCAGCAGGAGACTGACCAAGATGACAGCCCCCGGGACTAGCGGGAAACAAGAGACCCAGTACTTC.

This clonotype was seen more than once but under ten times. The chain is built from TRBV7-2 and TRBJ1-2, with D perhaps matching TRBD1 (5 bases). The V gene's germline CDR1 is SGHTA and CDR2 FQGNSA. Deletions cut 0 bases from V and 4 bases from J, with 12 bases between. The CDR3 totals 15 residues. The CDR3 here is CASSLAGPRGYGYTF. CDR3 in DNA: TGTGCCAGCAGCTTAGCGGGGCCTAGGGGCTATGGCTACACCTTC.

The chain combines TRBV5-1 with TRBJ2-1; TRBD1 aligns across 9 bases. The CDR3 runs 15 residues. The V and J ends lost 6 bases and 7 bases, in that order; junction bases with no gene match: 11. Germline-derived CDR1 and CDR2 are SGHRS and YFSETQ. CDR3 protein: CASTTQGAGGNEQFF. The CDR3 DNA reads TGCGCCAGCACGACACAGGGGGCGGGTGGAAATGAGCAGTTCTTC.

V gene TRBV4-2 combines with J gene TRBJ2-1; a weak D match, TRBD2 (6 bases). CDR1 and CDR2 (germline): LGHNA, YNFKEQ. This CDR3 is built from 15 residues. Trimming took off 0 bases at V and 6 bases at J, with 12 bases between the two ends. The CDR3 sequence is CASSQEAGSSNEQFF. DNA for the CDR3: TGTGCCAGCAGCCAAGAGGCCGGGAGTAGCAATGAGCAGTTCTTC.

The chain links TRBV6-2 or TRBV6-3 to TRBJ2-3; tentative D call: TRBD2 (5 bases). V was trimmed by 5 bases and J by 1 base, leaving 13 bases between them. The CDR3 is 15 amino acids. Germline values: CDR1 MNHEY, CDR2 SVGEGT. The CDR3 spells CASSAPGRGTDTQYF. The CDR3 bases are TGTGCCAGCAGTGCCCCTGGGCGGGGCACAGATACGCAGTATTTT.

This clonotype was detected a few times. The chain joins TRBV27 to TRBJ2-1, with 13 bases identical to TRBD2. The CDR3 is 15 residues long. The germline V gene has CDR1 MNHEY and CDR2 SMNVEV (reference sequence). With 4 bases clipped from V and 8 bases from J, the junction kept 5 bases outside the gene matches. CDR3 bases: TGTGCCAGCAGTTCCTGGACTAGCGGGAGCGATGAGCAGTTCTTC. Its protein product is CASSSWTSGSDEQFF.

This clonotype has a handful of counts. The rearrangement links TRBV6-1 to TRBJ2-1, with 12 positions matching TRBD2. Losses at the gene ends were 6 bases for V and 5 bases for J; bases not matched to a gene: 5. In germline, CDR1 is MNHNS, CDR2 SASEGT. CDR3 size: 15 residues. This CDR3 is CASRGRTSGNNEQFF. The CDR3 coding sequence is TGTGCCAGCAGGGGGCGGACTAGCGGGAACAATGAGCAGTTCTTC.

V gene TRBV29-1 combines with J gene TRBJ1-2; TRBD1 is a possible D gene (5 bases). The germline CDR1 and CDR2 sequences are SQVTM and ANQGSEA. V dropped 1 base and J dropped 4 bases, with 19 bases sitting between them. The CDR3 has 16 amino acids. The CDR3 protein is CSVEAPGRAFSYGYTF. CDR3 DNA: TGCAGCGTTGAAGCGCCGGGCAGGGCATTTTCCTATGGCTACACCTTC.

This clonotype was recorded a few times. J is TRBJ2-1 and V is TRBV15; TRBD2 matches at 11 bases. This CDR3 is 18 amino acids long. V dropped 0 bases and J dropped 7; count of bases not matched to a gene: 11. Germline V gives CDR1 LNHNV, CDR2 YYDKDF (reference sequence). CDR3 nucleotide sequence: TGTGCCACCAGCAGAGAGGGGGGCCTAGCGGGAGGTGGTAATGAGCAGTTCTTC. This sequence encodes CATSREGGLAGGGNEQFF. The variable domain in full, with the rest retrieved from reference TRBV15 and TRBJ2-1, is DAMVIQNPRYQVTQFGKPVTLSCSQTLNHNVMYWYQQKSSQAPKLLFHYYDKDFNNEADTPDNFQSRRPNTSFCFLDIRSPGLGDTAMYLCATSREGGLAGGGNEQFFGPGTRLTVL.

This clonotype was seen a handful of times. V is TRBV5-1 and J is TRBJ1-6; 7 nucleotides agree with TRBD1. The CDR3 length is 15 residues. Germline V gene data show CDR1 as SGHRS and CDR2 as YFSETQ. With 3 bases clipped from V and 8 bases from J, the junction kept 8 bases outside the gene matches. CDR3 bases: TGCGCCAGCAGCTACGGACAGGCCGATTATTCACCCCTCCACTTT. Residues: CASSYGQADYSPLHF.

CDR3 sequence: CASSPRARNYGYTF. The CDR3 DNA sequence: TGTGCCAGCAGTCCCAGGGCGCGTAACTATGGCTACACCTTC. This chain links TRBV6-5 with TRBJ1-2, with TRBD1 as a possible D gene (5 bases). CDR3 length equals 14 residues. V was cut by 5 bases and J by 1 base, with 11 bases left in between. Germline CDR1 is MNHEY and CDR2 is SVGAGI.

V usage is TRBV9 and J usage is TRBJ2-1; TRBD1 or TRBD2 may be the D gene (5 bases each). The V end was cut by 3 bases, the J end by 5 bases, with 15 bases between. The CDR3 has 15 amino acids. Looked up from germline, CDR1 is SGDLS and CDR2 is YYNGEE. The CDR3 loop reads CASSDGDGRDNEQFF. As DNA, the CDR3 is TGTGCCAGCAGCGATGGGGACGGAAGGGACAATGAGCAGTTCTTC. The full variable domain, with the rest looked up from reference TRBV9 and TRBJ2-1, is DSGVTQTPKHLITATGQRVTLRCSPRSGDLSVYWYQQSLDQGLQFLIQYYNGEERAKGNILERFSAQQFPDLHSELNLSSLELGDSALYFCASSDGDGRDNEQFFGPGTRLTVL.

The chain combines TRBV4-1 with TRBJ1-1; D is undetermined. CDR3 length equals 15 residues. Germline values: CDR1 MGHRA, CDR2 YSYEKL. V dropped 0 bases and J dropped 8 bases, with 16 bases sitting between them. The chain's CDR3 is CASSQDRNVGTEAFF. The CDR3 DNA reads TGCGCCAGCAGCCAAGATCGAAATGTGGGCACCGAAGCTTTCTTT.

This chain joins TRBV6-2 or TRBV6-3 and TRBJ2-2; D ambiguous. CDR3 length equals 13 residues. Trimming stripped 6 bases from V and 5 bases from J, with 10 bases between. From germline, CDR1 is MNHEY and CDR2 SVGEGT. The CDR3: CASSLGETGELFF. For the CDR3, the DNA is TGTGCCAGCAGCTTAGGAGAGACCGGGGAGCTGTTTTTT.

In its sample, this clonotype was seen a few times. This rearrangement joins TRBV25-1 to TRBJ1-1; D is unresolved. V was trimmed by 6 bases and J by 4 bases, leaving 6 bases between them. The CDR3 has 11 residues. Germline-derived CDR1 and CDR2 are MGHDK and SYGVNS. CDR3 nucleotides: TGTGCCAGCAGCCGAGTCACTGAAGCTTTCTTT. It encodes CASSRVTEAFF. Full variable domain (remainder filled in from reference TRBV25-1 and TRBJ1-1): EADIYQTPRYLVIGTGKKITLECSQTMGHDKMYWYQQDPGMELHLIHYSYGVNSTEKGDLSSESTVSRIRTEHFPLTLESARPSHTSQYLCASSRVTEAFFGQGTRLTVV.

The V and J genes are TRBV3-1 and TRBJ1-2; a possible D gene is TRBD1 (5 bases). The germline V gene has CDR1 LGHDT and CDR2 YNNKEL (reference sequence). The CDR3 is 15 residues long. V lost 0 bases, J lost 4 bases, and 12 bases lay in between. As DNA, the CDR3 is TGTGCCAGCAGCCAAGAACGCGGCGGGGCCTATGGCTACACCTTC. This gives the protein CASSQERGGAYGYTF. Based on the CDR3 plus reference TRBV3-1 and TRBJ1-2, the full variable domain is DTAVSQTPKYLVTQMGNDKSIKCEQNLGHDTMYWYKQDSKKFLKIMFSYNNKELIINETVPNRFSPKSPDKAHLNLHINSLELGDSAVYFCASSQERGGAYGYTFGSGTRLTVV.

The chain couples TRBV6-6 to TRBJ2-5, with 9 nucleotides matching TRBD2. Germline values: CDR1 MNHNY, CDR2 SVGAGI (reference sequence). The CDR3 runs to 13 residues. The J segment lost 7 bases and the V segment lost 8 bases, leaving 8 bases of the junction unmatched. CDR3 sequence (DNA): TGTGCCAGCTCCGGCGGGAGGGCCGGGACCCAGTACTTC. This translates into CASSGGRAGTQYF.

This clonotype was detected only a few times. This chain links TRBV12-3 or TRBV12-4 with TRBJ2-3; unclear D gene. The CDR3 is made up of 12 amino acids. Trimming took 8 bases from V and 0 from J, leaving 6 bases between them. The CDR3 loop reads CASGTSTDTQYF. DNA of the CDR3: TGTGCCAGCGGAACAAGCACAGATACGCAGTATTTT.

This rearrangement joins TRBV20-1 to TRBJ2-3, with D possibly matching TRBD2 (5 bases). Trimming shortened V by 5 bases and J by 2 bases, and 20 bases separated the two germline ends. The CDR3 extends over 16 amino acids. From germline, CDR1 is DFQATT and CDR2 SNEGSKA (reference sequence). The CDR3 DNA follows: TGCAGTGCTGTGGGAAGGGAGTTTCGGTACACAGATACGCAGTATTTT. Its protein is CSAVGREFRYTDTQYF.

In this sample, this clonotype turned up a few times. This chain links TRBV6-6 with TRBJ2-3; D could derive from TRBD1 or TRBD2 (6 bases each). The V end lost 5 bases, the J end lost 3 bases, and 12 bases lay between the germline ends. This CDR3 contains 14 residues. CDR1 and CDR2 from the germline V gene are MNHNY and SVGAGI (reference sequence). CDR3 in amino acids: CASSRGAGTDTQYF. In DNA, the CDR3 is TGTGCCAGCAGTAGGGGGGCGGGGACAGATACGCAGTATTTT.

The V gene is TRBV7-2, the J gene TRBJ2-1; TRBD1 agrees at 10 bases. V lost 2 bases and J lost 4; bases outside the gene matches: 5. This CDR3 has 16 residues. CDR1 and CDR2 from the germline V gene are SGHTA and FQGNSA. The CDR3 bases are TGTGCCAGCAGCTTAATTGGGACAGGGGCTTACAATGAGCAGTTCTTC. Translating gives CASSLIGTGAYNEQFF.

There are a few counts of this clonotype. This chain uses TRBV7-9 with TRBJ2-7; D not certain. Between the trimmed V and J ends, which lost 5 bases and 3 bases, there was a span of 8 bases. Germline V gene sequence: CDR1 SEHNR, CDR2 FQNEAQ (reference sequence). The CDR3 spans 12 residues. The CDR3 DNA reads as TGTGCCAGCAGCCCTGGCTTCTACGAGCAGTACTTC. It specifies CASSPGFYEQYF.